Included here is one T cell receptor beta chain sequence, with context. Its antigen remains unidentified. The sample comes from a study of beta chain features in type 1 diabetes. Study outcomes and limitations: Patients showed naive, central memory and Treg TCRB repertoires that appeared more similar than those of healthy donors. Researchers could not determine here whether HLA type influences TCRB rearrangement. Type 1 diabetes patients had moderately but significantly shorter TCRB CDR3s in all four CD4+ subsets.

Every isolated RNA sample was fully reverse transcribed, so sequencing captured expressed TCRB transcripts. Assay: immunoSEQ multiplex PCR; the TCRdb copy retains only in-frame clones and omits some. The repertoire holds roughly 260,000 clones, with around 20% as singletons. CDR3 length: 14 residues. The V segment lost 5 bases and the J segment 1 base; nucleotides outside the gene matches: 4. Germline CDR1 is MNHEY and CDR2 is SVGAGI. Sequencing was done on a sample of naive CD4+ T cells from blood. The chain uses TRBV6-5 and TRBJ2-5; TRBD1 aligns across 7 bases. The receptor's source is a woman aged 40 to 49 with type 1 diabetes. Here the CDR3 DNA reads TGTGCCAGCAGTCGTGGGACAGCCCAAGAGACCCAGTACTTC. It is translated as CASSRGTAQETQYF.